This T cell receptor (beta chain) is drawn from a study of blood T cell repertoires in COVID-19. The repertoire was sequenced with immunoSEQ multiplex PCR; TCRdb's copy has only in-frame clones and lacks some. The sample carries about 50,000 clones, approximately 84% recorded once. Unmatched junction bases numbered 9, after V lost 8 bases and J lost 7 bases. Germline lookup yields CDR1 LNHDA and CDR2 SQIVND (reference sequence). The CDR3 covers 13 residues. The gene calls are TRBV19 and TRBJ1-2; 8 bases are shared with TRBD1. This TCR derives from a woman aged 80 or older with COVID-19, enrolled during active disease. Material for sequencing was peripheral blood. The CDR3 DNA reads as TGTGCCAGTGGTAGACAGGGGTTAGGTGGCTACACCTTC. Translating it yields CASGRQGLGGYTF.